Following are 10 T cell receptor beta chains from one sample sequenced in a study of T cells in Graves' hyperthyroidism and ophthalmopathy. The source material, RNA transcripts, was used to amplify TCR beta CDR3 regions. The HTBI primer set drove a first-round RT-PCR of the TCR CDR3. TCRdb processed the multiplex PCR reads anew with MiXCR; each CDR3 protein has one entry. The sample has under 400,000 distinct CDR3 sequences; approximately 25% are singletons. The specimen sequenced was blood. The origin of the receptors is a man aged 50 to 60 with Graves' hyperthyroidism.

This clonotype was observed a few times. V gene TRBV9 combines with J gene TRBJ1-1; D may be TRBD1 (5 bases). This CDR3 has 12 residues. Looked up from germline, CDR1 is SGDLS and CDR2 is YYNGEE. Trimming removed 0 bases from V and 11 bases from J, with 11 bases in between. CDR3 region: CASSVDEGRAFF. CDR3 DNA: TGTGCCAGCAGCGTAGATGAGGGGAGGGCTTTCTTT.

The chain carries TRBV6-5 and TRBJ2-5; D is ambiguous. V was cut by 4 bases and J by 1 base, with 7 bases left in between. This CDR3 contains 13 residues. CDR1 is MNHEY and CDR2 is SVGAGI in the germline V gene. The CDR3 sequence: CASSFLPQETQYF. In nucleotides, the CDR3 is TGTGCCAGCAGTTTCTTACCCCAAGAGACCCAGTACTTC.

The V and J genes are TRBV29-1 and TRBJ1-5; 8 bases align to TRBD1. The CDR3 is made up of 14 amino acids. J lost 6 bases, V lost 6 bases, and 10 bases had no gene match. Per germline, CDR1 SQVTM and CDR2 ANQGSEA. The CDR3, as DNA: TGCAGCGTGAGAGAGACAGGGGTGGGTCAGCCCCAGCATTTT. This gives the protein CSVRETGVGQPQHF.

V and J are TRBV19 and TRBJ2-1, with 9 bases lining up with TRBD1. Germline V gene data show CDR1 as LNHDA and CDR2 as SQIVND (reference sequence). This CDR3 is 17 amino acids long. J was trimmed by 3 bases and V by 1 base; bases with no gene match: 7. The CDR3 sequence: CASSIVGGTGLYNEQFF. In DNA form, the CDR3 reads TGTGCCAGTAGTATAGTGGGGGGGACAGGGCTCTACAATGAGCAGTTCTTC.

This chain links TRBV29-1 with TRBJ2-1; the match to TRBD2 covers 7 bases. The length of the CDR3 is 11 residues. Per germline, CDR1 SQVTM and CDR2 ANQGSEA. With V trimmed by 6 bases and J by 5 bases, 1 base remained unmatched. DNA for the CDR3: TGCAGCGTAGCGGGAAACAATGAGCAGTTCTTC. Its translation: CSVAGNNEQFF.

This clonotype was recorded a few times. CDR3 in DNA: TGTGCCAGCAGCCAATTCTACCAAGAGACCCAGTACTTC. Translating it yields CASSQFYQETQYF. This rearrangement joins TRBV14 to TRBJ2-5; D is uncertain. The CDR3 totals 13 residues. Germline V gives CDR1 SGHDN, CDR2 FVKESK. V lost 2 bases and J 0 bases, leaving 4 bases between the germline ends.

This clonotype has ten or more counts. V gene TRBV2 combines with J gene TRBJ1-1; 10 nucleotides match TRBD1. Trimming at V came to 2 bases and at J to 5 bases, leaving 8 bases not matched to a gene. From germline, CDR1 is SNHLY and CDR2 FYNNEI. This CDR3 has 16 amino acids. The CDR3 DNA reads TGTGCCAGCAGTGAATATTATGGGACAGGGGTTACTGAAGCTTTCTTT. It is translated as CASSEYYGTGVTEAFF.

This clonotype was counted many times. For the CDR3, the DNA is TGCGCCAGCAGCTTGGCCCCAGGCCACTACGAGCAGTACTTC. Its protein is CASSLAPGHYEQYF. The chain recombines TRBV5-1 with TRBJ2-7; no clear D. The CDR3 is 14 amino acids. CDR1 SGHRS and CDR2 YFSETQ come from the germline V gene. With 0 bases removed from V and 3 bases from J, the gap between germline ends came to 10 bases.

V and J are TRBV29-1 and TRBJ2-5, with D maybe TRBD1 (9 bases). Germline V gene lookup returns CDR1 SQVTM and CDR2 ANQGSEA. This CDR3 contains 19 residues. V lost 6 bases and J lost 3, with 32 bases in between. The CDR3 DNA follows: TGCAGCGTCTTTATGACAGGGGGTCTAAAGACGGGAGGGAAAGAGACCCAGTACTTC. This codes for CSVFMTGGLKTGGKETQYF.

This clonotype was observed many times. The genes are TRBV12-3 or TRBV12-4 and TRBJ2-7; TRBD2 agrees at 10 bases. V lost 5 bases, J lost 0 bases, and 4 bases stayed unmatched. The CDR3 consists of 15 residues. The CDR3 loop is CASSRTSGASYEQYF. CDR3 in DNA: TGTGCCAGCAGTCGTACTAGCGGGGCCTCCTACGAGCAGTACTTC.